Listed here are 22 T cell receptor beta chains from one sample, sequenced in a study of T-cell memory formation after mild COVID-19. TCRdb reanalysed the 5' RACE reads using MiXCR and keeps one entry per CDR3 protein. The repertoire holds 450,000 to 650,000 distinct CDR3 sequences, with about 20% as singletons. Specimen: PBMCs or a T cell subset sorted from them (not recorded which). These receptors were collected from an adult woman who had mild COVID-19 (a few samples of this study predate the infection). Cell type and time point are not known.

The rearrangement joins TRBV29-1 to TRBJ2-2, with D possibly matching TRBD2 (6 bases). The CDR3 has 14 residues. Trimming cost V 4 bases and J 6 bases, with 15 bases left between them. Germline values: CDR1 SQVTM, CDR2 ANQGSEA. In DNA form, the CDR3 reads TGCAGCGTTGGGAGGGAACAGGAACCCGGGGAGCTGTTTTTT. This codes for CSVGREQEPGELFF.

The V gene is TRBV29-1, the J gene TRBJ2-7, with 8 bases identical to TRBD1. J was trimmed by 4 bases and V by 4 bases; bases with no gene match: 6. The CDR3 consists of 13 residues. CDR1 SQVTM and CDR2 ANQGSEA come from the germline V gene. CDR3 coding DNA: TGCAGCGTTGGGCAGGGGGCTCTGTACGAGCAGTACTTC. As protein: CSVGQGALYEQYF.

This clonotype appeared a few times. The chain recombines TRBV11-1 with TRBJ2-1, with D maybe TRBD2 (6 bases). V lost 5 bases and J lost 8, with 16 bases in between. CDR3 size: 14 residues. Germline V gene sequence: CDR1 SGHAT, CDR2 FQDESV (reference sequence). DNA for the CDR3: TGTGCCAGCAGCACCCGACTAGATCGACATGAGCAGTTCTTC. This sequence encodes CASSTRLDRHEQFF.

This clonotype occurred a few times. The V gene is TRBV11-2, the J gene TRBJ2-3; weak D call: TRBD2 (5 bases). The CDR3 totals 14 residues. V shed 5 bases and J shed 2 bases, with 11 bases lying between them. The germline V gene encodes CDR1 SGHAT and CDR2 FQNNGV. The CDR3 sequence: CASSLGVPTDTQYF. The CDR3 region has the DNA TGTGCCAGCAGCCTCGGGGTCCCCACAGATACGCAGTATTTT.

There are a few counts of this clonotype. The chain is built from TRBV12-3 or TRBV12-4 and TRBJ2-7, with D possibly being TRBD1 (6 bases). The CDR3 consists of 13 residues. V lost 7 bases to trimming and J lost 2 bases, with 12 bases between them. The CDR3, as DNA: TGTGCCAGCACCTCCTGGGACACCTACGAGCAGTACTTC. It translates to CASTSWDTYEQYF.

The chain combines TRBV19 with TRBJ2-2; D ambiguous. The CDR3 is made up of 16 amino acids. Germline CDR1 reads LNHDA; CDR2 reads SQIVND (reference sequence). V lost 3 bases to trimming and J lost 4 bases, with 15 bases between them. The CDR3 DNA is TGTGCCAGTAGTATCGGTGGATCCCGCATCACCGGGGAGCTGTTTTTT. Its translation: CASSIGGSRITGELFF.

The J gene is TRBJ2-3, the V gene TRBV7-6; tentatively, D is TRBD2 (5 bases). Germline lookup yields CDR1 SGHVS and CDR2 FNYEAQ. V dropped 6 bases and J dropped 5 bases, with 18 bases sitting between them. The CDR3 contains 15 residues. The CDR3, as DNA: TGTGCCAGCAGTTCGGTTAGCGTGGATGGAGATACGCAGTATTTT. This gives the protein CASSSVSVDGDTQYF.

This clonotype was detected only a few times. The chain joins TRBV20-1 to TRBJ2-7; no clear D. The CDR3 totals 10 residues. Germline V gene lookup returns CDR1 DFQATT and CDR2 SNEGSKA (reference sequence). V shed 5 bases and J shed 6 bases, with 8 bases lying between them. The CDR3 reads CSACYSEQYF. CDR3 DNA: TGCAGTGCTTGCTATAGCGAGCAGTACTTC.

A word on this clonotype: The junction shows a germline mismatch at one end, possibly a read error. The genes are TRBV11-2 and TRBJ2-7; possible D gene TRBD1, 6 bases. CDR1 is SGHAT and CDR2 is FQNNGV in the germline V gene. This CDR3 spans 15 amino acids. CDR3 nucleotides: TGTGCCAGCAGTTTAGGGGGTCTGTATGCCTACGAGCAGTACTTC. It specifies CASSLGGLYAYEQYF.

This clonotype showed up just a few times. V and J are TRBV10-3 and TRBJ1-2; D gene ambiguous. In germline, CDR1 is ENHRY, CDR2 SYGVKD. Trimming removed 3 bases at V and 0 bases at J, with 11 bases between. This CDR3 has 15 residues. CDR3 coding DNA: TGTGCCATCAGTGACCGAGCATTATCTAACTATGGCTACACCTTC. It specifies CAISDRALSNYGYTF.

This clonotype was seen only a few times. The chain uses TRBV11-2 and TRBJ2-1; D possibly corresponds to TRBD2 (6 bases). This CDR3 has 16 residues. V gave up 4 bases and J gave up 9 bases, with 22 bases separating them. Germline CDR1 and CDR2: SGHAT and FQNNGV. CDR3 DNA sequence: TGTGCCAGCAGCTCGACCCCTGGCGGGACCGGTAGTGAGCAGTTCTTC. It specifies CASSSTPGGTGSEQFF.

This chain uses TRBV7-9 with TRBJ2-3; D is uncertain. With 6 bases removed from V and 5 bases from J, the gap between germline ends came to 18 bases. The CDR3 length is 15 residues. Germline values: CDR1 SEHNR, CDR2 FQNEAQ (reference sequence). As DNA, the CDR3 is TGTGCCAGCAGAAGTTTACTACGAGGTGGAGATACGCAGTATTTT. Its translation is CASRSLLRGGDTQYF.

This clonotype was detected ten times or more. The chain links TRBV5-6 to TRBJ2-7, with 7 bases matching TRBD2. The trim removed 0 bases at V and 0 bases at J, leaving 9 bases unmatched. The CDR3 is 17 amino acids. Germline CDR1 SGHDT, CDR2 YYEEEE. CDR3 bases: TGTGCCAGCAGCTTGGCGGGGCGGGGGATAAACTCCTACGAGCAGTACTTC. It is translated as CASSLAGRGINSYEQYF.

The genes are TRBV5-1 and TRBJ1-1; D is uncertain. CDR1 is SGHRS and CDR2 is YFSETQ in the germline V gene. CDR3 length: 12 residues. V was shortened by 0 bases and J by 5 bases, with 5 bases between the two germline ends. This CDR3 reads CASSLDWTEAFF. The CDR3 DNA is TGCGCCAGCAGCTTGGATTGGACTGAAGCTTTCTTT.

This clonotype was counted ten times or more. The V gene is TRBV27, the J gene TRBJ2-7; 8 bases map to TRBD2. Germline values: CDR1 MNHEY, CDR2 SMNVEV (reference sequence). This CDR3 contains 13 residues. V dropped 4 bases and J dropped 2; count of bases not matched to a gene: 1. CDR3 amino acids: CASSYGGAYEQYF. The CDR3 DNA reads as TGTGCCAGCAGTTACGGGGGGGCCTACGAGCAGTACTTC.

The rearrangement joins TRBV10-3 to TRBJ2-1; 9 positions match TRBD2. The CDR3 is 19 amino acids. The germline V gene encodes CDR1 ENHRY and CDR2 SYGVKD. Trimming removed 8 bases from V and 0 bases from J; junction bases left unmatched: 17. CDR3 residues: CAIHPGASGTDTSYNEQFF. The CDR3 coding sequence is TGTGCCATCCACCCGGGGGCTAGCGGGACCGACACCTCCTACAATGAGCAGTTCTTC.

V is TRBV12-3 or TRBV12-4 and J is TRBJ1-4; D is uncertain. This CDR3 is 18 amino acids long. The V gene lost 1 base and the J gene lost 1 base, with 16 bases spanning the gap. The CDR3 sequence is CASSLVEAQVLTNEKLFF. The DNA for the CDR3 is TGTGCCAGCAGTTTAGTGGAGGCGCAGGTCTTAACTAATGAAAAACTGTTTTTT.

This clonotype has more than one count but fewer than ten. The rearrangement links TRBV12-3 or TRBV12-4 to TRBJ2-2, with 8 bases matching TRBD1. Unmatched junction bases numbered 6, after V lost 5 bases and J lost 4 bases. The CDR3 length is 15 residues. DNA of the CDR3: TGTGCCAGCAGTAAGACAGGGGATGGCACCGGGGAGCTGTTTTTT. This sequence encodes CASSKTGDGTGELFF.

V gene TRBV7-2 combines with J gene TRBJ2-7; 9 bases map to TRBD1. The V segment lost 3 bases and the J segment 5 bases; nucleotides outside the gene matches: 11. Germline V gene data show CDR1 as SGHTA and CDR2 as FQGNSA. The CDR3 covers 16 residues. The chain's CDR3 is CASSFPRDRVNDEQYF. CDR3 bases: TGTGCCAGCAGCTTCCCCCGGGACAGGGTTAATGACGAGCAGTACTTC.

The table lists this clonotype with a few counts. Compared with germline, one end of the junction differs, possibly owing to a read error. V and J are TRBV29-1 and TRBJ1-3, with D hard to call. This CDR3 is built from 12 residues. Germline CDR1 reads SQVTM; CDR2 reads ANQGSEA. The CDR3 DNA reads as TGCAGCGTTGAACTTCACGGACCTTTAATTGCTTTT. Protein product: CSVELHGPLIAF.

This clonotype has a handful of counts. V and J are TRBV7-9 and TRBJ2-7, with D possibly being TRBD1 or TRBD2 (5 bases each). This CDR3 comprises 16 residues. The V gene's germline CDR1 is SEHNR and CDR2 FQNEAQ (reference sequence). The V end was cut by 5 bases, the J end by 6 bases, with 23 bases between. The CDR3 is CASSAHLAWGSGEQYF. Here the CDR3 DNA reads TGTGCCAGCAGCGCCCATCTCGCTTGGGGGAGCGGCGAGCAGTACTTC.

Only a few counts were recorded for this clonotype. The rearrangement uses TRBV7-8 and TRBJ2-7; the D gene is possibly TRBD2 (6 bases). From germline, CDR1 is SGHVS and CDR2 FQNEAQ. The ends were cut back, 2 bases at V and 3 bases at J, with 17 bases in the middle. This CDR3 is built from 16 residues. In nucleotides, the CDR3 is TGTGCCAGCAGCTTACCCCAAGCGGGCCAGAGCTACGAGCAGTACTTC. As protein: CASSLPQAGQSYEQYF. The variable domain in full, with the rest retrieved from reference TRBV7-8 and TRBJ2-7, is GAGVSQSPRYKVAKRGQDVALRCDPISGHVSLFWYQQALGQGPEFLTYFQNEAQLDKSGLPSDRFFAERPEGSVSTLKIQRTQQEDSAVYLCASSLPQAGQSYEQYFGPGTRLTVT.